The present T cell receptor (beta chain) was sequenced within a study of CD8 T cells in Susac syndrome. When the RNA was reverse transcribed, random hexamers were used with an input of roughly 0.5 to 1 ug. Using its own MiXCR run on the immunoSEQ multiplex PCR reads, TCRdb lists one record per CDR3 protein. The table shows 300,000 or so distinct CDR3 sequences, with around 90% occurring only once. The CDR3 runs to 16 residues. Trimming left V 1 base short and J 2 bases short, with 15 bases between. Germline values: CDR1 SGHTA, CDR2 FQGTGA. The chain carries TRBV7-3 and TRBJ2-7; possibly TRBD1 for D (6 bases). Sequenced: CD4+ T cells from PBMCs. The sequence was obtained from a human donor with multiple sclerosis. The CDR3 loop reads CASSLSETSGAYEQYF. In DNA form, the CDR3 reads TGTGCCAGCAGCTTAAGTGAAACTTCAGGGGCCTACGAGCAGTACTTC.